A single sample is the source of the 20 T cell receptor beta chains below, sequenced in a study of T cell repertoires in cytomegalovirus infection (dated by TCRdb to about 2019). Their antigen targets remain unknown. Sequencing instrument: Illumina HiSeq 1500. Using fastp at Q25 and MiXCR, TCRdb reprocessed the public reads and kept productive beta chains. Rows merge per CDR3 protein into single entries with the most common DNA and genes. The sample contains under 350,000 distinct CDR3 sequences, 22% of them found a single time. In total, the top ten clones hold approximately 20% of the sample. Interpreted using the paper, the treatment or condition label stands for: in vitro stimulation with specific CMV peptide epitopes to enrich CMV-specific T cells. The sequencing used cultured PBMCs, collected from culture after CMV antigen stimulation. Receptors originate from a human donor in good health (CMV status not recorded). Some clones in this sample may be carry-over from other donors' samples.

The J gene is TRBJ1-5, the V gene TRBV6-6; a weak D match, TRBD1 (6 bases). CDR1 is MNHNY, CDR2 SVGAGI, per germline (reference sequence). This CDR3 has 12 amino acids. The V gene lost 11 bases and the J gene lost 4 bases, with 12 bases spanning the gap. The CDR3 is CAGGGVNQPQHF. CDR3 bases: TGTGCCGGGGGCGGGGTAAATCAGCCCCAGCATTTT.

This clonotype was seen at least ten times. The genes are TRBV7-2 and TRBJ2-1; 11 bases agree with TRBD2. Germline CDR1 SGHTA, CDR2 FQGNSA. V trimming: 0 bases; J trimming: 5 bases; junction bases outside the gene matches: 6. The CDR3 length is 17 residues. The CDR3, as DNA: TGTGCCAGCAGCTTAGCCTCCGCTAGCGGGGGGAACAATGAGCAGTTCTTC. Its translation is CASSLASASGGNNEQFF.

This clonotype was seen repeatedly, ten times or more. This chain uses TRBV6-2 or TRBV6-3 with TRBJ2-7; weak D call: TRBD2 (5 bases). The CDR3 is 11 residues long. CDR1 and CDR2 (germline): MNHEY, SVGEGT. The V and J ends lost 5 bases and 4 bases respectively, with 6 bases between them. The CDR3 reads CASSEGYEQYV. The DNA of the CDR3 is TGTGCCAGCAGTGAGGGATACGAGCAGTACGTC.

A word on this clonotype: A much larger clone differs by one base, so this may be a read error. The V call is TRBV28, the J call TRBJ2-1, with 8 bases that match TRBD2. Germline values: CDR1 MDHEN, CDR2 SYDVKM. Trimming at V came to 6 bases and at J to 5 bases, leaving 3 bases not matched to a gene. The CDR3 is 13 amino acids. This CDR3 reads CASSHSGNNEQFF. The CDR3 DNA sequence: TGTGCCAGCAGCCATAGCGGGAACAATGAGCAGTTCTTC. The full variable domain, with the rest looked up from reference TRBV28 and TRBJ2-1, is DVKVTQSSRYLVKRTGEKVFLECVQDMDHENMFWYRQDPGLGLRLIYFSYDVKMKEKGDIPEGYSVSREKKERFSLILESASTNQTSMYLCASSHSGNNEQFFGPGTRLTVL.

The sample holds many counts of this clonotype. The J gene is TRBJ2-7, the V gene TRBV28, with 8 bases lining up with TRBD2. Germline V gene data show CDR1 as MDHEN and CDR2 as SYDVKM. The CDR3 is made up of 15 amino acids. V gave up 7 bases and J gave up 4 bases; unmatched junction bases: 12. The CDR3 coding sequence is TGTGCCAGCACCTCCGGGGGGGCCCACCAATACGAGCAGTACTTC. It encodes CASTSGGAHQYEQYF. Full variable domain (missing parts from reference TRBV28 and TRBJ2-7): DVKVTQSSRYLVKRTGEKVFLECVQDMDHENMFWYRQDPGLGLRLIYFSYDVKMKEKGDIPEGYSVSREKKERFSLILESASTNQTSMYLCASTSGGAHQYEQYFGPGTRLTVT.

The chain combines TRBV6-6 with TRBJ2-7, with 7 bases lining up with TRBD1. Germline V gives CDR1 MNHNY, CDR2 SVGAGI (reference sequence). The V and J ends lost 4 bases and 1 base, in that order; junction bases with no gene match: 7. This CDR3 spans 15 amino acids. For the CDR3, the DNA is TGTGCCAGCAGTTTCCCTGGGGACAGTTCCTACGAGCAGTACTTC. As protein: CASSFPGDSSYEQYF.

About this clonotype itself: The conserved closing phenylalanine or tryptophan is absent in this CDR3, likely reflecting a read error. The chain uses TRBV12-3 or TRBV12-4 and TRBJ1-4; no definite D call. V was cut by 2 bases and J by 14 bases, with 12 bases left in between. This CDR3 spans 12 amino acids. DNA for the CDR3: TGTGCCAGCAGTTTAAGGTCCGGGAGTCTGTTTTTA. It specifies CASSLRSGSLFL.

This clonotype was recorded at least ten times. V usage is TRBV7-2 and J usage is TRBJ1-5; 8 bases fit TRBD1. The V gene end was trimmed by 5 bases and the J gene end by 4 bases; junction bases not matched to a gene: 4. The CDR3 totals 14 residues. Germline V gene data show CDR1 as SGHTA and CDR2 as FQGNSA. CDR3 in amino acids: CASSGRQGNQPQHF. The CDR3 DNA reads TGTGCCAGCAGCGGTAGACAGGGGAATCAGCCCCAGCATTTT.

The rearrangement uses TRBV12-3 or TRBV12-4 and TRBJ2-1; TRBD2 aligns across 12 bases. The CDR3 has 15 amino acids. V was clipped by 2 bases and J by 8 bases; unmatched bases: 4. CDR3: CASSLSLAGGYEQFF. CDR3 bases: TGTGCCAGCAGTTTAAGCCTAGCGGGAGGGTATGAGCAGTTCTTC.

The V and J genes are TRBV12-3 or TRBV12-4 and TRBJ1-1; D is unclear. The CDR3 totals 17 residues. With 1 base removed from V and 1 base from J, the gap between germline ends came to 16 bases. This chain's CDR3 is CASSLGAARVGNTEAFF. The CDR3 DNA is TGTGCCAGCAGTTTAGGGGCAGCCCGAGTGGGGAACACTGAAGCTTTCTTT.

This clonotype has a handful of counts. The chain uses TRBV7-8 and TRBJ2-3; 9 positions match TRBD2. This CDR3 has 16 residues. Germline CDR1 is SGHVS and CDR2 is FQNEAQ. J gave up 3 bases and V 0 bases, and 4 bases lay outside the gene matches. In DNA form, the CDR3 reads TGTGCCAGCAGCTTAGCGAATAGCGGGAGTACAGATACGCAGTATTTT. Its protein product is CASSLANSGSTDTQYF.

The CDR3 is CASSYHRPGSPWDEQFF. As DNA, the CDR3 is TGTGCCAGCAGTTACCACAGGCCGGGCTCCCCATGGGATGAGCAGTTCTTC. The rearrangement links TRBV6-2 or TRBV6-3 to TRBJ2-1, with D possibly TRBD1 on 5 matching bases. V was pared by 2 bases and J by 8 bases, with 22 bases between. This CDR3 comprises 17 residues. CDR1 MNHEY and CDR2 SVGEGT come from the germline V gene.

There are a few counts of this clonotype. DNA for the CDR3: TGCAGCGTTGATCTAGCGGGAGCTTATATTGAGCAGTTCTTC. Its protein is CSVDLAGAYIEQFF. This chain connects TRBV29-1 to TRBJ2-1, with 10 bases fitting TRBD2. The V gene end was trimmed by 3 bases and the J gene end by 9 bases; junction bases not matched to a gene: 8. The germline gives CDR1 SQVTM, CDR2 ANQGSEA. The CDR3 spans 14 residues.

J is TRBJ1-1 and V is TRBV4-3; perhaps TRBD1 as D (5 bases). Germline assignment: CDR1 LGHNA and CDR2 YSLEER. This CDR3 has 15 amino acids. V dropped 0 bases and J dropped 3 bases, with 11 bases sitting between them. The CDR3 DNA sequence: TGCGCCAGCAGCCAAGATATGGGGCCCTACACTGAAGCTTTCTTT. This translates into CASSQDMGPYTEAFF.

Worth noting for this clonotype: A much larger clone differs from this one at a single base, so this may be a read error. The chain employs TRBV7-2 and TRBJ2-5; perhaps TRBD1 as D (5 bases). With 7 bases removed from V and 9 bases from J, the gap between germline ends came to 12 bases. Germline assignment: CDR1 SGHTA and CDR2 FQGNSA. The CDR3 runs 11 residues. The CDR3 DNA reads as TGTGCCAGCAACCCTCTAGGGGCCCAGTACTTC. It yields the protein CASNPLGAQYF.

This clonotype came up many times. The chain carries TRBV12-3 or TRBV12-4 and TRBJ2-1; 9 nucleotides align to TRBD2. This CDR3 region has 15 residues. After removal of 5 bases from V and 4 bases from J, the junction contained 6 bases not matched to a gene. In DNA form, the CDR3 reads TGTGCCAGCAGTACCTTAGCGGGGGTTTACAATGAGCAGTTCTTC. It is translated as CASSTLAGVYNEQFF.

This clonotype has at least ten counts. The chain recombines TRBV7-6 with TRBJ2-1, with D uncertain. The CDR3 has 12 amino acids. The V end lost 6 bases, the J end lost 10 bases, and 13 bases lay between the germline ends. Germline CDR1 SGHVS, CDR2 FNYEAQ. The CDR3 sequence is CASSHWTHEQFF. In nucleotides, the CDR3 is TGTGCCAGCAGTCACTGGACGCACGAGCAGTTCTTC.

This clonotype was seen only a few times. This chain connects TRBV6-2 or TRBV6-3 to TRBJ2-1, with TRBD2 identical over 13 bases. The CDR3 is 20 amino acids. The trim removed 6 bases at V and 12 bases at J, leaving 26 bases unmatched. The germline V gene encodes CDR1 MNHEY and CDR2 SVGEGT. The CDR3 nucleotides read TGTGCCAGCAGGGACGAATCACTAGCGGGAGGGCCGTTGCGTGGGATTGGGCAGTTCTTC. Encoded protein: CASRDESLAGGPLRGIGQFF.

There are a few counts of this clonotype. This chain links TRBV3-1 with TRBJ2-2; D is uncertain. This CDR3 has 15 residues. From germline, CDR1 is LGHDT and CDR2 YNNKEL (reference sequence). Trimming pared 1 base from V and 5 bases from J, leaving 11 bases between. The CDR3 DNA reads as TGTGCCAGCAGCCAAGGGCGACTTGGGACCGGGGAGCTGTTTTTT. Encoded protein: CASSQGRLGTGELFF.

This clonotype has at least ten counts. The DNA for the CDR3 is TGTGCCAGCAGCTCTCATATCGGGGAGCTGTTTTTT. Translating it yields CASSSHIGELFF. The chain carries TRBV7-2 and TRBJ2-2; D not resolved. Germline CDR1 reads SGHTA; CDR2 reads FQGNSA. CDR3 length equals 12 residues. Between the trimmed V and J ends, which lost 4 bases and 7 bases, there was a span of 7 bases.